The 29 T cell receptor beta chains below come from one sample, sequenced in a study of technical replicates of blood from a few donors. Using immunoSEQ multiplex PCR, the repertoire was profiled, and TCRdb retains in-frame clones only, with some absent. Here the sample spans 85,000 to 100,000 clones, approximately 96% being singletons. Material: T cells isolated from PBMCs. These TCRs come from a human donor in good health.

The chain has TRBV11-1 and TRBJ2-3; 9 bases agree with TRBD1. Germline V CDR1 and CDR2: SGHAT, FQDESV (reference sequence). The CDR3 loop spans 15 amino acids. With 5 bases clipped from V and 0 bases from J, the junction kept 3 bases outside the gene matches. This CDR3 reads CASSPGQGSTDTQYF. As DNA, the CDR3 is TGTGCCAGCAGCCCGGGACAGGGAAGCACAGATACGCAGTATTTT.

This clone was detected a few times. This rearrangement joins TRBV12-5 to TRBJ2-3, with 10 bases identical to TRBD1. The CDR3 totals 14 residues. From germline, CDR1 is LGHNT and CDR2 FRNRAP. Losses at the gene ends were 5 bases for V and 5 bases for J; bases not matched to a gene: 4. Here the CDR3 DNA reads TGTGCTAGTGGTCCCGGACAGGGGGGAGATACGCAGTATTTT. Its translation is CASGPGQGGDTQYF.

V is TRBV5-6 and J is TRBJ2-1, with 12 bases that match TRBD2. The CDR3 is 13 residues long. Germline assignment: CDR1 SGHDT and CDR2 YYEEEE. With V trimmed by 7 bases and J by 7 bases, 3 bases remained unmatched. The CDR3 DNA is TGTGCCAGCGGGACTAGCGGGCTGAATGAGCAGTTCTTC. Protein sequence: CASGTSGLNEQFF. The whole variable domain, remainder taken from reference TRBV5-6 and TRBJ2-1, is DAGVTQSPTHLIKTRGQQVTLRCSPKSGHDTVSWYQQALGQGPQFIFQYYEEEERQRGNFPDRFSGHQFPNYSSELNVNALLLGDSALYLCASGTSGLNEQFFGPGTRLTVL.

The chain joins TRBV6-1 to TRBJ2-1, with TRBD2 identical over 10 bases. The ends lost 4 bases at V and 6 bases at J; junction bases unmatched: 9. Per germline, CDR1 MNHNS and CDR2 SASEGT. The CDR3 spans 16 residues. CDR3 DNA: TGTGCCAGCAGTGGGCCCCTACTAGCGGGGAGCAATGAGCAGTTCTTC. Translating gives CASSGPLLAGSNEQFF.

V usage is TRBV13 and J usage is TRBJ2-7; 7 nucleotides line up with TRBD1. V shed 5 bases, J shed 0 bases, and the junction held 4 bases outside the gene matches. CDR1 and CDR2 (germline): PRHDT, FYEKMQ (reference sequence). The CDR3 covers 14 residues. The CDR3 bases are TGTGCCAGCAGCGCCCACAGGGGCTCCTACGAGCAGTACTTC. Translation: CASSAHRGSYEQYF.

The chain links TRBV29-1 to TRBJ2-7, with D perhaps matching TRBD2 (6 bases). The CDR3 has 14 residues. Trimming shortened V by 4 bases and J by 7 bases, and 20 bases separated the two germline ends. Looked up from germline, CDR1 is SQVTM and CDR2 is ANQGSEA. Here the CDR3 reads CSVGRSASAGEQYF. The CDR3 DNA reads TGCAGCGTTGGCCGATCCGCCTCTGCGGGGGAGCAGTACTTC.

The V and J genes are TRBV19 and TRBJ2-7; 11 nucleotides line up with TRBD1. Germline V gene lookup returns CDR1 LNHDA and CDR2 SQIVND (reference sequence). J was trimmed by 5 bases and V by 4 bases; bases with no gene match: 10. The CDR3 is 16 amino acids. The CDR3 DNA sequence: TGTGCCAGTAGTAGGGGGACAGGGGGTCTGAGCGACGAGCAGTACTTC. This translates into CASSRGTGGLSDEQYF. The complete variable domain, with remaining parts taken from reference TRBV19 and TRBJ2-7, reads DGGITQSPKYLFRKEGQNVTLSCEQNLNHDAMYWYRQDPGQGLRLIYYSQIVNDFQKGDIAEGYSVSREKKESFPLTVTSAQKNPTAFYLCASSRGTGGLSDEQYFGPGTRLTVT.

Regarding this clone: This same CDR3 is encoded by further DNA sequences in the sample. This chain links TRBV20-1 with TRBJ2-7; D not certain. The CDR3 length is 11 residues. V was clipped by 6 bases and J by 2 bases, with 8 bases between them. Germline CDR1 is DFQATT and CDR2 is SNEGSKA (reference sequence). In nucleotides, the CDR3 is TGCAGTGCGCTAGTAGCCTACGAGCAGTACTTC. Translating gives CSALVAYEQYF.

V usage is TRBV18 and J usage is TRBJ1-1; D is uncertain. The CDR3 runs 14 residues. Trimming removed 4 bases at V and 3 bases at J, with 12 bases between. Germline V gene data show CDR1 as KGHSH and CDR2 as LQKENI. CDR3 loop: CASSREGLDTEAFF. The CDR3 bases are TGTGCCAGCTCACGAGAAGGCCTAGACACTGAAGCTTTCTTT.

V usage is TRBV15 and J usage is TRBJ2-1; 14 nucleotides line up with TRBD2. Germline V gene lookup returns CDR1 LNHNV and CDR2 YYDKDF (reference sequence). Trimming took 3 bases from V and 7 from J; bases not matched to a gene: 5. This CDR3 is 16 amino acids long. CDR3 coding DNA: TGTGCCACCAGCAGGGAAGGGACTAGCGGGGGTAATGAGCAGTTCTTC. Protein: CATSREGTSGGNEQFF.

This rearrangement joins TRBV27 to TRBJ2-1; 10 nucleotides align to TRBD1. Trimming cost V 2 bases and J 6 bases; bases outside gene matches: 4. The CDR3 loop spans 15 amino acids. Germline V gene lookup returns CDR1 MNHEY and CDR2 SMNVEV (reference sequence). The CDR3 reads CASSLGTGAVNEQFF. The CDR3 DNA reads as TGTGCCAGCAGTTTAGGGACAGGGGCCGTCAATGAGCAGTTCTTC.

The rearrangement links TRBV2 to TRBJ1-3, with TRBD1 matching 7 bases. The CDR3 runs to 15 residues. V trimming: 4 bases; J trimming: 7 bases; junction bases outside the gene matches: 10. Germline V gene data show CDR1 as SNHLY and CDR2 as FYNNEI. CDR3 nucleotides: TGTGCCAGCAGTGTGACAGGGAAAGACTTCAACACCATATATTTT. Its translation: CASSVTGKDFNTIYF.

This clone was recorded a few times. The same CDR3 arises from other DNA sequences in this sample as well. The CDR3 nucleotides read TGTGCCAGCAGCTTAGCCGGCGGAAATCAGCCCCAGCATTTT. Amino acid sequence: CASSLAGGNQPQHF. The chain links TRBV7-9 to TRBJ1-5; D unclear. Deletions cut 0 bases from V and 4 bases from J, with 7 bases between. The length of the CDR3 is 14 residues. Germline CDR1 and CDR2: SEHNR and FQNEAQ (reference sequence).

CDR3 DNA: TGTGCCAGCAGTGATCAAACGGGACAGGCTTACAATGAGCAGTTCTTC. Amino acids: CASSDQTGQAYNEQFF. The rearrangement joins TRBV25-1 to TRBJ2-1; 8 bases line up with TRBD1. The CDR3 has 16 amino acids. Germline CDR1 reads MGHDK; CDR2 reads SYGVNS. V shed 3 bases and J 4 bases; nucleotides not matched to a gene: 8. The full variable domain, in which reference TRBV25-1 and TRBJ2-1 provide the parts outside the CDR3, is EADIYQTPRYLVIGTGKKITLECSQTMGHDKMYWYQQDPGMELHLIHYSYGVNSTEKGDLSSESTVSRIRTEHFPLTLESARPSHTSQYLCASSDQTGQAYNEQFFGPGTRLTVL.

CDR3 nucleotides: TGTGCCAGCAGTTTTGCGTTAAATTCACCCCTCCACTTT. This encodes CASSFALNSPLHF. The chain recombines TRBV27 with TRBJ1-6; D is uncertain. The CDR3 length is 13 residues. CDR1 is MNHEY and CDR2 is SMNVEV in the germline V gene (reference sequence). V lost 3 bases to trimming and J lost 7 bases, with 7 bases between them.

This rearrangement joins TRBV19 to TRBJ1-1, with 7 bases that match TRBD1. The junction had 6 bases not matched to a gene; V was cut back by 3 bases and J by 8 bases. From germline, CDR1 is LNHDA and CDR2 SQIVND (reference sequence). This CDR3 region has 13 residues. As DNA, the CDR3 is TGTGCCAGTAGTATGGGTCGACAGGGAGAAGCTTTCTTT. Encoded protein: CASSMGRQGEAFF.

This rearrangement joins TRBV15 to TRBJ1-4, with D possibly matching TRBD1 (5 bases). The V end lost 0 bases, the J end lost 0 bases, and 14 bases lay between the germline ends. The V gene's germline CDR1 is LNHNV and CDR2 YYDKDF (reference sequence). The CDR3 runs 18 residues. For the CDR3, the DNA is TGTGCCACCAGCAGAGAGACAGTAGGCAAAGCAACTAATGAAAAACTGTTTTTT. Translation gives CATSRETVGKATNEKLFF.

The chain links TRBV6-6 to TRBJ2-1, with 10 positions matching TRBD1. Unmatched junction bases numbered 11, after V lost 7 bases and J lost 8 bases. The CDR3 is 15 residues long. The V gene's germline CDR1 is MNHNY and CDR2 SVGAGI (reference sequence). The CDR3 nucleotides are TGTGCCAGCAAGTCTGGGACAGGGGAGAACTATGAGCAGTTCTTC. It translates to CASKSGTGENYEQFF.

Here the CDR3 reads CASSYHLRETQYF. CDR3 DNA: TGTGCCAGCAGCTACCACCTGCGGGAGACCCAGTACTTC. The chain carries TRBV7-4 and TRBJ2-5; D gene uncertain. CDR3 length equals 13 residues. CDR1 and CDR2 from the germline V gene are SGHVT and SQSDAQ. V lost 4 bases and J lost 5, with 11 bases in between. Looking up the rest from reference TRBV7-4 and TRBJ2-5 gives the full variable domain: GAGVSQSPRYKVAKRGRDVALRCDSISGHVTLYWYRQTLGQGSEVLTYSQSDAQRDKSGRPSGRFSAERPERSVSTLKIQRTEQGDSAVYLCASSYHLRETQYFGPGTRLLVL.

The J gene is TRBJ2-5, the V gene TRBV27; 8 bases are shared with TRBD1. The CDR3 is 14 residues long. The J segment lost 6 bases and the V segment lost 2 bases, leaving 5 bases of the junction unmatched. Per germline, CDR1 MNHEY and CDR2 SMNVEV (reference sequence). CDR3 nucleotides: TGTGCCAGCAGTTTAGCCCAGGGGGCCCAGACCCAGTACTTC. Its protein product is CASSLAQGAQTQYF.

V gene TRBV28 combines with J gene TRBJ2-7; 7 bases match TRBD2. CDR1 and CDR2 from the germline V gene are MDHEN and SYDVKM. V was pared by 7 bases and J by 2 bases, with 11 bases of the junction left unmatched. CDR3 length: 15 amino acids. CDR3 in DNA: TGTGCCAGCATCCAAACGGCTAGCGGAACCTACGAGCAGTACTTC. Its translation: CASIQTASGTYEQYF. The entire variable domain, with the rest obtained from reference TRBV28 and TRBJ2-7, is as follows: DVKVTQSSRYLVKRTGEKVFLECVQDMDHENMFWYRQDPGLGLRLIYFSYDVKMKEKGDIPEGYSVSREKKERFSLILESASTNQTSMYLCASIQTASGTYEQYFGPGTRLTVT.

This sequence joins TRBV6-1 and TRBJ1-5, with 8 positions matching TRBD1. The CDR3 contains 13 residues. Losses at the gene ends were 4 bases for V and 6 bases for J; bases not matched to a gene: 2. Germline V lookup: CDR1 MNHNS, CDR2 SASEGT. In DNA form, the CDR3 reads TGTGCCAGCAGTGCACAGGGGGTTCAGCCCCAGCATTTT. Translated: CASSAQGVQPQHF.

The chain joins TRBV21-1 to TRBJ1-5; the table names TRBD1, a call not compared with the DNA. TRBV21-1 is noted as a pseudogene. This CDR3 contains 14 residues. In DNA, the CDR3 is TGTGCCAGCAGCCCATGGGACAGGGATCAGCCCCAGCATTTT. It is translated as CASSPWDRDQPQHF.

The chain has TRBV28 and TRBJ2-1; D may be TRBD2 (5 bases). This CDR3 comprises 12 residues. Germline CDR1 and CDR2: MDHEN and SYDVKM. V was pared by 10 bases and J by 7 bases, with 14 bases between. This CDR3 reads CATGVILNEQFF. CDR3 sequence (DNA): TGTGCCACCGGGGTTATACTTAATGAGCAGTTCTTC.

The chain employs TRBV27 and TRBJ2-6, with no clear D. Germline-derived CDR1 and CDR2 are MNHEY and SMNVEV (reference sequence). Between the trimmed V and J ends, which lost 4 bases and 0 bases, there was a span of 7 bases. The CDR3 runs 15 residues. The CDR3 DNA follows: TGTGCCAGCAGTTCCCGGAGCTCTGGGGCCAACGTCCTGACTTTC. It encodes CASSSRSSGANVLTF.

V is TRBV6-1 and J is TRBJ1-4; TRBD1 matches 9 bases. The ends lost 8 bases at V and 7 bases at J; junction bases unmatched: 5. The CDR3 totals 13 residues. The germline V gene encodes CDR1 MNHNS and CDR2 SASEGT. This CDR3 is CASGETGGEKLFF. Written as DNA, the CDR3 is TGTGCCAGCGGCGAGACAGGGGGTGAAAAACTGTTTTTT.

The genes are TRBV30 and TRBJ1-2; D not certain. V lost 0 bases to trimming and J lost 2 bases, with 10 bases between them. Germline V gene lookup returns CDR1 GTSNPN and CDR2 SVGIG (reference sequence). This CDR3 spans 14 amino acids. CDR3 region: CAWSVGLQNYGYTF. The CDR3 DNA reads as TGTGCCTGGAGTGTAGGATTACAGAACTATGGCTACACCTTC.

The CDR3 protein is CSVEDTSYEQYF. The CDR3 bases are TGCAGCGTTGAAGACACGTCCTACGAGCAGTACTTC. This chain joins TRBV29-1 and TRBJ2-5; D is ambiguous. The DNA end favors TRBJ2-7, so the J call may be wrong. Germline assignment: CDR1 SQVTM and CDR2 ANQGSEA. This CDR3 spans 12 amino acids.

As DNA, the CDR3 is TGTGCCAGCAGCCAAGACCCCGGGAGCGGTGGTGGCTACACCTTC. It encodes CASSQDPGSGGGYTF. The rearrangement uses TRBV4-2 and TRBJ1-2; the D is unclear. Trimming shortened V by 0 bases and J by 7 bases, and 15 bases separated the two germline ends. The germline V gene has CDR1 LGHNA and CDR2 YNFKEQ. This CDR3 region has 15 residues.